The 26 T cell receptor beta chains below come from one sample, sequenced in a study of T cell responses to AZD1222 COVID-19 vaccine. Some clones are missing from TCRdb's copy, which holds only in-frame ones; the method was immunoSEQ multiplex PCR. This repertoire shows about 99,000 clones, over 85% found once; its top ten account for 12%. The sample consisted of peripheral blood, taken on day 0 of AZD1222 vaccination. The receptors were gathered from an adult in good health.

The genes are TRBV3-1 (or the pseudogene TRBV3-2) and TRBJ2-2; 14 nucleotides match TRBD2. In germline, CDR1 is LGHDT, CDR2 YNNKEL (reference sequence). The trim removed 0 bases at V and 6 bases at J, leaving 3 bases unmatched. This CDR3 has 17 amino acids. The CDR3 region has the DNA TGTGCCAGCAGCCAAGAGAGGACTAGCGGGAGGCCCGGGGAGCTGTTTTTT. It is translated as CASSQERTSGRPGELFF.

The chain links TRBV5-1 to TRBJ2-3; 9 positions match TRBD2. The CDR3 sequence is 16 residues long. V dropped 3 bases and J dropped 0; count of bases not matched to a gene: 5. Germline CDR1 and CDR2: SGHRS and YFSETQ. In DNA form, the CDR3 reads TGCGCCAGCAGCTCAAGCGGGAGGACTAGCACAGATACGCAGTATTTT. It specifies CASSSSGRTSTDTQYF.

This clone was recorded only once. V and J are TRBV9 and TRBJ1-3, with TRBD1 matching over 7 bases. V lost 2 bases, J lost 4 bases, and 6 bases stayed unmatched. This CDR3 comprises 15 residues. In germline, CDR1 is SGDLS, CDR2 YYNGEE. The CDR3: CASSVTGRGGNTIYF. For the CDR3, the DNA is TGTGCCAGCAGCGTGACAGGGAGGGGAGGAAACACCATATATTTT.

In this sample, this clone turned up once. The rearrangement uses TRBV19 and TRBJ1-5; a possible D gene is TRBD1 (5 bases). This CDR3 is 13 amino acids long. V was trimmed by 6 bases and J by 5 bases, leaving 11 bases between them. The germline CDR1 and CDR2 sequences are LNHDA and SQIVND (reference sequence). CDR3 in amino acids: CASSRGRDQPQHF. The DNA for the CDR3 is TGTGCCAGTAGCCGGGGGAGGGATCAGCCCCAGCATTTT.

This clone was detected only once. This sequence joins TRBV19 and TRBJ2-3, with D maybe TRBD2 (6 bases). Looked up from germline, CDR1 is LNHDA and CDR2 is SQIVND (reference sequence). The ends were cut back, 7 bases at V and 0 bases at J, with 14 bases in the middle. CDR3 length equals 15 residues. Here the CDR3 reads CASTPGVRSTDTQYF. In nucleotides, the CDR3 is TGTGCCAGTACCCCGGGGGTCCGGAGCACAGATACGCAGTATTTT. Drawing the rest from reference TRBV19 and TRBJ2-3, the complete variable domain is DGGITQSPKYLFRKEGQNVTLSCEQNLNHDAMYWYRQDPGQGLRLIYYSQIVNDFQKGDIAEGYSVSREKKESFPLTVTSAQKNPTAFYLCASTPGVRSTDTQYFGPGTRLTVL.

In DNA form, the CDR3 reads TGTGCCATCAGTGGGAGGGAAGAGCAGTTCTTC. Protein sequence: CAISGREEQFF. V and J are TRBV10-3 and TRBJ2-1, with a tentative D call TRBD2 (6 bases). The V and J ends lost 4 bases and 10 bases respectively, with 8 bases between them. Germline assignment: CDR1 ENHRY and CDR2 SYGVKD. The CDR3 loop spans 11 amino acids.

This chain joins TRBV18 and TRBJ2-1, with D possibly being TRBD2 (5 bases). V lost 2 bases and J lost 8, with 25 bases in between. The CDR3 spans 18 residues. Germline CDR1 KGHSH, CDR2 LQKENI. CDR3 nucleotide sequence: TGTGCCAGCTCACCAAGGTGGCAGGACTCCTCAACGGGCGATGAGCAGTTCTTC. Its protein product is CASSPRWQDSSTGDEQFF.

The chain has TRBV11-2 and TRBJ2-4; the match to TRBD2 covers 8 bases. Looked up from germline, CDR1 is SGHAT and CDR2 is FQNNGV. With V trimmed by 3 bases and J by 0 bases, 7 bases remained unmatched. This CDR3 is 17 amino acids long. CDR3 protein: CASSLEWAGGAKNIQYF. The CDR3 bases are TGTGCCAGCAGCTTGGAATGGGCGGGGGGAGCCAAAAACATTCAGTACTTC.

The genes are TRBV5-1 and TRBJ1-1; TRBD1 might be the D (5 bases). Germline V gene data show CDR1 as SGHRS and CDR2 as YFSETQ. The length of the CDR3 is 15 residues. V lost 4 bases, J lost 1 base, and 14 bases lay in between. The chain's CDR3 is CASSQHTGQNTEAFF. CDR3 sequence (DNA): TGCGCCAGCAGCCAACATACGGGGCAGAACACTGAAGCTTTCTTT.

This sequence joins TRBV5-6 and TRBJ1-2, with 8 positions matching TRBD1. Trimming at V came to 1 base and at J to 7 bases, leaving 6 bases not matched to a gene. Germline values: CDR1 SGHDT, CDR2 YYEEEE. The CDR3 sequence is 14 residues long. CDR3 nucleotides: TGTGCCAGCAGCTTGACTCAGGGGGCTGTTGGCTACACCTTC. It translates to CASSLTQGAVGYTF.

The chain couples TRBV4-1 to TRBJ1-4, with D maybe TRBD1 (5 bases). Germline CDR1 and CDR2: MGHRA and YSYEKL. The ends were cut back, 1 base at V and 5 bases at J, with 20 bases in the middle. This CDR3 spans 18 amino acids. CDR3 coding DNA: TGCGCCAGCAGCCAAGTTATAGCTGTAGGGGCCACGAATGAAAAACTGTTTTTT. Protein product: CASSQVIAVGATNEKLFF.

The V and J genes are TRBV6-2 or TRBV6-3 and TRBJ1-6; D is possibly TRBD1 (5 bases). The CDR3 is 19 amino acids. Trimming shortened V by 8 bases and J by 0 bases, and 23 bases separated the two germline ends. The germline V gene has CDR1 MNHEY and CDR2 SVGEGT. The CDR3 sequence: CASRQHRDSMSSYNSPLHF. CDR3 sequence (DNA): TGTGCCAGCCGCCAACATCGGGACTCCATGAGCTCCTATAATTCACCCCTCCACTTT.

V usage is TRBV7-2 and J usage is TRBJ2-7, with no clear D. The CDR3 extends over 14 amino acids. Trimming shortened V by 5 bases and J by 6 bases, and 17 bases separated the two germline ends. The germline gives CDR1 SGHTA, CDR2 FQGNSA. The CDR3 region has the DNA TGTGCCAGCAGCCTTGTGGGCTCGGTAGTCGAGCAGTACTTC. It codes for CASSLVGSVVEQYF.

The chain couples TRBV6-1 to TRBJ2-7; 9 positions match TRBD1. Germline V lookup: CDR1 MNHNS, CDR2 SASEGT. Germline trimming cut 0 bases from V and 3 bases from J; bases unmatched to any gene: 3. The CDR3 has 15 residues. In nucleotides, the CDR3 is TGTGCCAGCAGTGAAGCGGAGACAGGGGGCTACGAGCAGTACTTC. This codes for CASSEAETGGYEQYF.

V gene TRBV7-2 combines with J gene TRBJ1-3, with a weak D call TRBD1 (6 bases). The CDR3 covers 16 residues. Germline values: CDR1 SGHTA, CDR2 FQGNSA. Trimming pared 4 bases from V and 0 bases from J, leaving 13 bases between. The CDR3 loop reads CASSSITGHSGNTIYF. The CDR3 coding sequence is TGTGCCAGCAGCTCGATAACAGGGCACTCTGGAAACACCATATATTTT.

The chain uses TRBV6-1 and TRBJ2-4; D call uncertain. The CDR3 extends over 16 amino acids. V shed 2 bases and J shed 0 bases, with 11 bases lying between them. Germline-derived CDR1 and CDR2 are MNHNS and SASEGT. The CDR3 DNA reads TGTGCCAGCAGTGAATGGGGTTATTCAGCCAAAAACATTCAGTACTTC. Residues: CASSEWGYSAKNIQYF.

The gene calls are TRBV7-9 and TRBJ1-1; D might be TRBD1 (6 bases). This CDR3 is 13 amino acids long. V was shortened by 4 bases and J by 11 bases, with 17 bases between the two germline ends. Germline V gives CDR1 SEHNR, CDR2 FQNEAQ (reference sequence). The CDR3 DNA reads TGTGCCAGCAGCTCGGGAGAGGGGGGCCAGGCTTTCTTT. This translates into CASSSGEGGQAFF.

This clone has a single count. This sequence joins TRBV4-3 and TRBJ2-1, with unresolved D. There are 16 residues in the CDR3. Germline loops: CDR1 LGHNA, CDR2 YSLEER. With 0 bases removed from V and 7 bases from J, the gap between germline ends came to 16 bases. CDR3 DNA sequence: TGCGCCAGCAGCCAAGAGGGTCCGGGCTACAAGAATGAGCAGTTCTTC. The encoded protein is CASSQEGPGYKNEQFF.

The chain is built from TRBV3-1 (or the pseudogene TRBV3-2) and TRBJ2-5, with D unclear. Trimming took off 4 bases at V and 3 bases at J, with 15 bases between the two ends. CDR3 length: 15 amino acids. The germline gives CDR1 LGHDT, CDR2 YNNKEL (reference sequence). The CDR3 spells CASSLRSAQKETQYF. The DNA for the CDR3 is TGTGCCAGCAGCCTCCGGAGTGCGCAAAAAGAGACCCAGTACTTC.

The chain uses TRBV27 and TRBJ1-3; no reliable D call. In germline, CDR1 is MNHEY, CDR2 SMNVEV (reference sequence). The CDR3 spans 14 residues. The V gene lost 2 bases and the J gene lost 3 bases, with 8 bases spanning the gap. CDR3 nucleotides: TGTGCCAGCAGTTTAACACCAGTTGGAAACACCATATATTTT. Its protein product is CASSLTPVGNTIYF.

The chain employs TRBV14 and TRBJ2-7; weak D call: TRBD1 (5 bases). This CDR3 has 14 amino acids. The germline CDR1 and CDR2 sequences are SGHDN and FVKESK. With 0 bases removed from V and 5 bases from J, the gap between germline ends came to 11 bases. CDR3 nucleotides: TGTGCCAGCAGCCAAGATCCAGGGTTCCACGAGCAGTACTTC. Translating it yields CASSQDPGFHEQYF.

The rearrangement uses TRBV6-5 and TRBJ1-1; D is uncertain. This CDR3 comprises 13 residues. The V end was cut by 1 base, the J end by 0 bases, with 3 bases between. Germline values: CDR1 MNHEY, CDR2 SVGAGI. This chain's CDR3 is CASSYLLNTEAFF. DNA of the CDR3: TGTGCCAGCAGTTACTTATTGAACACTGAAGCTTTCTTT.

This clone was found a few times. V gene TRBV5-1 combines with J gene TRBJ2-5, with D perhaps matching TRBD1 or TRBD2 (6 bases each). V was cut by 0 bases and J by 2 bases, with 14 bases left in between. The CDR3 has 16 residues. The germline V gene has CDR1 SGHRS and CDR2 YFSETQ. CDR3 in amino acids: CASSLGWGAPQETQYF. Here the CDR3 DNA reads TGCGCCAGCAGCTTGGGCTGGGGGGCACCACAAGAGACCCAGTACTTC. Using reference TRBV5-1 and TRBJ2-5 for the parts outside the CDR3, the full variable domain is KAGVTQTPRYLIKTRGQQVTLSCSPISGHRSVSWYQQTPGQGLQFLFEYFSETQRNKGNFPGRFSGRQFSNSRSEMNVSTLELGDSALYLCASSLGWGAPQETQYFGPGTRLLVL.

The gene calls are TRBV12-3 or TRBV12-4 and TRBJ2-7, with 12 bases identical to TRBD1. This CDR3 comprises 13 residues. J lost 8 bases, V lost 5 bases, and 4 bases had no gene match. The CDR3 DNA reads as TGTGCCAGCAGTGGTGGGACAGGGGGCCAGCAGTACTTC. Amino acid sequence: CASSGGTGGQQYF.

The rearrangement links TRBV5-1 to TRBJ1-4; no clear D. The CDR3 contains 14 residues. The germline gives CDR1 SGHRS, CDR2 YFSETQ. Deletions cut 2 bases from V and 0 bases from J, with 5 bases between. This CDR3 is CASSFGATNEKLFF. The DNA of the CDR3 is TGCGCCAGCAGCTTCGGAGCAACTAATGAAAAACTGTTTTTT.

The rearrangement links TRBV5-4 to TRBJ2-7, with 7 bases fitting TRBD2. The V segment lost 2 bases and the J segment 1 base; nucleotides outside the gene matches: 3. Germline CDR1 SGHNT, CDR2 YYREEE (reference sequence). CDR3 length equals 14 residues. CDR3 sequence (DNA): TGTGCCAGCAGCTTTGAGCGGGGTTCCTACGAGCAGTACTTC. Its translation: CASSFERGSYEQYF.